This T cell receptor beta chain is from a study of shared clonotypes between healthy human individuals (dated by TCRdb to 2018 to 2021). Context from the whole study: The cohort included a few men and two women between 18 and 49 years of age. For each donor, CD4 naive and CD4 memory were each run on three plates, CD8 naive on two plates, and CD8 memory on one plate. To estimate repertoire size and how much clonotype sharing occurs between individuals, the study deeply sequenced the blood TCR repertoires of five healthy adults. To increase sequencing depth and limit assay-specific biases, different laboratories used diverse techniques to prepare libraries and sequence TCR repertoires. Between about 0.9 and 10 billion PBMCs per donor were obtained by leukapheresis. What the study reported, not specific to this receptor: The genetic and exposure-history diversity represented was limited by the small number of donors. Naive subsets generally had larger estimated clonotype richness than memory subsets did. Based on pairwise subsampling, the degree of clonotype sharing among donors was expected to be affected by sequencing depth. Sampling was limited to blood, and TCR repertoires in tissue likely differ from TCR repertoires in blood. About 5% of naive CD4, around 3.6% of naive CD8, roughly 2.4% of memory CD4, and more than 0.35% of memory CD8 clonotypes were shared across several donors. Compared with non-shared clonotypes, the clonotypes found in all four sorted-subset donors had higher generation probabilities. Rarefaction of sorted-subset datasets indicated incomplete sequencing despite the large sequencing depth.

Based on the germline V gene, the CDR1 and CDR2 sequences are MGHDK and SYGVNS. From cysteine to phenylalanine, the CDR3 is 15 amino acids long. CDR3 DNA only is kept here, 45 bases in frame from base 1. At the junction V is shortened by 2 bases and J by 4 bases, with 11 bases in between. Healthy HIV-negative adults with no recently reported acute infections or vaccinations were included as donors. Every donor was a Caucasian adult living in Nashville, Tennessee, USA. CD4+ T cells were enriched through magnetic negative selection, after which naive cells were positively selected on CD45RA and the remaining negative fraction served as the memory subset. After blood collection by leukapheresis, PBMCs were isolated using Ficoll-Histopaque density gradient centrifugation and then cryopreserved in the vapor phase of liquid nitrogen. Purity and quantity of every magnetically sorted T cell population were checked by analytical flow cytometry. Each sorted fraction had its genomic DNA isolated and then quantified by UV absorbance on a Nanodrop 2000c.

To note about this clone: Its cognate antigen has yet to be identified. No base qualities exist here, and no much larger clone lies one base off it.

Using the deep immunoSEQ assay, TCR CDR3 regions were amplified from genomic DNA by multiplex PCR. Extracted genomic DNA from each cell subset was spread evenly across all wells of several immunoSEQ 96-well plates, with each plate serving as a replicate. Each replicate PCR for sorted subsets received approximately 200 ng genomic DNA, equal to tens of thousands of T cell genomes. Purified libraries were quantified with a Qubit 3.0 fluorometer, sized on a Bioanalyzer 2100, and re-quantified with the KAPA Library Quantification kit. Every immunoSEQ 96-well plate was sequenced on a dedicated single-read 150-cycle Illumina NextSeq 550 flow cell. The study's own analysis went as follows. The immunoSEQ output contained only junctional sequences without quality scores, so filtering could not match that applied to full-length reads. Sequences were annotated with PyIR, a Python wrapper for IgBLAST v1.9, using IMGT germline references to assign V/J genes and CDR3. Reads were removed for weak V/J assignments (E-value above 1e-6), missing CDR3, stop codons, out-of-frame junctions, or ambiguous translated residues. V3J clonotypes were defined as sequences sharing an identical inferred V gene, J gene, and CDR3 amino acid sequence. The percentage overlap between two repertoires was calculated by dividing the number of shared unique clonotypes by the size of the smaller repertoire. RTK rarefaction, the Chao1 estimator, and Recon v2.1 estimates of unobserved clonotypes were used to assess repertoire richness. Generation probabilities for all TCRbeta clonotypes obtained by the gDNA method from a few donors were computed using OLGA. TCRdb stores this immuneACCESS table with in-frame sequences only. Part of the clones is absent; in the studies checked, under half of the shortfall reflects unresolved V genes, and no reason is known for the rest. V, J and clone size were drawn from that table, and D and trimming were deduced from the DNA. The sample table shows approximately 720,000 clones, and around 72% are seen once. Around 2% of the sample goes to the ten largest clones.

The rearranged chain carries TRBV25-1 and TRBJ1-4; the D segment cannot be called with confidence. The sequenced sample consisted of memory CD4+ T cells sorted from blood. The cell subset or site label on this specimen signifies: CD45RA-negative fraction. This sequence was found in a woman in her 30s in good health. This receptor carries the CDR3 CASSEGIGGNEKLFF. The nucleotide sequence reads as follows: TGTGCCAGCAGTGAAGGGATAGGCGGTAATGAAAAACTGTTTTTT.